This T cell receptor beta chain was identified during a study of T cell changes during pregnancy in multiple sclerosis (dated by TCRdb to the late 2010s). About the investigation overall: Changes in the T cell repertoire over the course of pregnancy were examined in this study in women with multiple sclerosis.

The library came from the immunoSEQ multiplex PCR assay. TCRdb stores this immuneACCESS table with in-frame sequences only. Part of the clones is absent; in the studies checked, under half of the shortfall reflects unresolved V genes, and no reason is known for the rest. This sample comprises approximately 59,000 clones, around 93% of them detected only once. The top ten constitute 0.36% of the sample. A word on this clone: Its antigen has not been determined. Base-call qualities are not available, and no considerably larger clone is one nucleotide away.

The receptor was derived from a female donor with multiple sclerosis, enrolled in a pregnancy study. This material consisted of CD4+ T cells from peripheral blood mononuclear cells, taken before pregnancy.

Here is the DNA: TGTGCCAGCAGCACGGGACTAATAAGGGAGCAGTTCTTC. Its protein product is CASSTGLIREQFF. This chain is built from TRBV28 and TRBJ2-1, and 7 junctional nucleotides match TRBD2. V ends up 6 bases short and J 10 bases short, with an unmatched junction base count of 9. Taken from cysteine to phenylalanine, the CDR3 has 13 residues. CDR3 DNA only is kept here, 39 bases in frame from base 1. The germline V gene sets CDR1 to MDHEN and CDR2 to SYDVKM. Extended through the reference TRBV28 and TRBJ2-1 proteins, this CDR3 yields the full variable domain: DVKVTQSSRYLVKRTGEKVFLECVQDMDHENMFWYRQDPGLGLRLIYFSYDVKMKEKGDIPEGYSVSREKKERFSLILESASTNQTSMYLCASSTGLIREQFFGPGTRLTVL.